Below are 8 T cell receptor beta chains sequenced from a single sample in a study of regulatory T cells in long-lasting Graves disease. Arm-PCR with iRepertoire HTBI primers amplified the CDR3 regions for these TCR beta libraries. TCRdb passed the multiplex PCR reads through MiXCR, listing each CDR3 protein once. The data contain about 440,000 distinct CDR3 sequences, under 15% of them seen just once; the ten biggest clones take up approximately 15%. Time point indicated: newly diagnosed GD, antithyroid drugs for less than 3 months. After RNA was extracted from PBMCs, the TCR library was made from it. These sequences were also reported in another study, on T cells in Graves' hyperthyroidism and ophthalmopathy.

This material consisted of peripheral blood mononuclear cells (PBMCs), taken at new diagnosis, from a patient treated with antithyroid drugs. Receptor source: a woman in her 30s with Graves disease.

J is TRBJ2-2 and V is TRBV12-5; weak D call: TRBD2 (6 bases). The CDR3 consists of 15 residues. Trimming removed 0 bases from V and 2 bases from J, with 7 bases in between. From germline, CDR1 is LGHNT and CDR2 FRNRAP. CDR3 coding DNA: TGTGCTAGTGGTTTGGTTGCGGGAAACACCGGGGAGCTGTTTTTT. Amino acids: CASGLVAGNTGELFF.

The V and J genes are TRBV9 and TRBJ2-5, with 12 bases identical to TRBD2. CDR3 length equals 16 residues. The ends lost 0 bases at V and 4 bases at J; junction bases unmatched: 4. Germline assignment: CDR1 SGDLS and CDR2 YYNGEE. The CDR3 DNA is TGTGCCAGCAGCGTAGGGACTAGCGGGAAAGGAGAGACCCAGTACTTC. It is translated as CASSVGTSGKGETQYF.

This clonotype showed up just a few times. CDR3 amino acids: CASSLPPPPLPSYEQYF. The CDR3 nucleotides are TGTGCCAGCAGCTTACCACCCCCACCTTTACCCTCCTACGAGCAGTACTTC. V gene TRBV7-9 combines with J gene TRBJ2-7, with no clear D. Germline CDR1 reads SEHNR; CDR2 reads FQNEAQ (reference sequence). Trimming stripped 2 bases from V and 0 bases from J, with 17 bases between. The CDR3 extends over 17 amino acids.

This clonotype was counted many times. The chain combines TRBV5-1 with TRBJ1-1; D is ambiguous. The germline V and J ends were trimmed by 0 bases and 8 bases, with 11 bases remaining between them. Germline-derived CDR1 and CDR2 are SGHRS and YFSETQ. The CDR3 spans 13 residues. CDR3 sequence (DNA): TGCGCCAGCAGCTTGGGATTTAGTAGGGAAGCTTTCTTT. The encoded protein is CASSLGFSREAFF.

This clonotype has a count of ten or more. The CDR3 nucleotides are TGTGCCAGCAGTGGAGGACAGGCGAACTATGGCTACACCTTC. This codes for CASSGGQANYGYTF. The chain is built from TRBV6-1 and TRBJ1-2, with TRBD1 matching over 7 bases. The germline gives CDR1 MNHNS, CDR2 SASEGT. There are 14 residues in the CDR3. With V trimmed by 4 bases and J by 2 bases, 4 bases remained unmatched.

This clonotype was seen at least ten times. The gene calls are TRBV2 and TRBJ1-1, with D perhaps TRBD1 (6 bases). CDR3 length: 14 residues. CDR1 and CDR2 from the germline V gene are SNHLY and FYNNEI. The V end lost 3 bases, the J end lost 1 base, and 9 bases lay between the germline ends. CDR3 sequence (DNA): TGTGCCAGCAGTGATACGGGGGCGAACACTGAAGCTTTCTTT. It yields the protein CASSDTGANTEAFF.

This clonotype was found many times. The chain links TRBV12-3 or TRBV12-4 to TRBJ2-1, with D possibly being TRBD2 (6 bases). V dropped 2 bases and J dropped 7 bases, with 12 bases sitting between them. The CDR3 has 14 residues. The CDR3 DNA follows: TGTGCCAGCAGTTTAAGTGCAGGGAGGAATGAGCAGTTCTTC. Its translation is CASSLSAGRNEQFF.

The gene calls are TRBV7-9 and TRBJ1-1; no definite D call. Trimming removed 3 bases from V and 3 bases from J, with 11 bases in between. From germline, CDR1 is SEHNR and CDR2 FQNEAQ (reference sequence). CDR3 size: 14 residues. The CDR3 here is CASSFSSRHTEAFF. CDR3 nucleotides: TGTGCCAGCAGCTTTTCGTCCAGGCACACTGAAGCTTTCTTT.